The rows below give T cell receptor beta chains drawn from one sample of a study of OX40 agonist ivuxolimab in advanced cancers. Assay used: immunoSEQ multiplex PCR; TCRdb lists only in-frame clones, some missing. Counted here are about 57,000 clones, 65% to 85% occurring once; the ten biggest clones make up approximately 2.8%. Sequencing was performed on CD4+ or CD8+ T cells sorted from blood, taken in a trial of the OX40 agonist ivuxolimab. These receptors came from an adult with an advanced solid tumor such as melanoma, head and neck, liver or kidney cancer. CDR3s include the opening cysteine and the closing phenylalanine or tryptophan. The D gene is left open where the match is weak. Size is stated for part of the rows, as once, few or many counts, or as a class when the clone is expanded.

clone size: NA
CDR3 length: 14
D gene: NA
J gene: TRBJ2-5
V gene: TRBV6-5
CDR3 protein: CASSYSRDQETQYF
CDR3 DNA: TGTGCCAGCAGTTACTCACGGGACCAAGAGACCCAGTACTTC

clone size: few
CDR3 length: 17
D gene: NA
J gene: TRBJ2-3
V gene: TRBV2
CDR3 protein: CASSKKPGALSTDTQYF
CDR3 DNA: TGTGCCAGCAGCAAAAAACCGGGGGCTCTCAGCACAGATACGCAGTATTTT

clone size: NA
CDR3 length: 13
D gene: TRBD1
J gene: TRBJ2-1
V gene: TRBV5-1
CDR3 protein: CASSPTGGPGQFF
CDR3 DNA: TGCGCCAGCAGCCCGACAGGGGGTCCCGGGCAGTTCTTC

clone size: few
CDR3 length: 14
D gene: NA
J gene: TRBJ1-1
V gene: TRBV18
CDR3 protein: CASSPSRQNTEAFF
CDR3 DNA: TGTGCCAGCTCACCAAGCCGGCAGAACACTGAAGCTTTCTTT

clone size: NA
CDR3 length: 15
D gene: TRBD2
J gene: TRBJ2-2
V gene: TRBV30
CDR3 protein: CAWGGLAWVTGELFF
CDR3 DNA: TGTGCCTGGGGAGGACTAGCGTGGGTGACCGGGGAGCTGTTTTTT

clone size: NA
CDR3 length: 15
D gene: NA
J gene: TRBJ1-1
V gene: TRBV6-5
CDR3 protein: CASSVHSKADTEAFF
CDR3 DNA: TGTGCCAGCAGTGTGCATTCTAAGGCGGACACTGAAGCTTTCTTT

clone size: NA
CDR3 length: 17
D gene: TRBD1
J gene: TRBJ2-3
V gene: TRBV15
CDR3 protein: CATSRDLVTGGTDTQYF
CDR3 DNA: TGTGCCACCAGCAGAGATCTGGTGACAGGGGGCACAGATACGCAGTATTTT

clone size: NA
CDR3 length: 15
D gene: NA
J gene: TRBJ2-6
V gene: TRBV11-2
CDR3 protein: CASSLGGTGANVLTF
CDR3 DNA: TGTGCCAGCAGCTTAGGGGGGACTGGGGCCAACGTCCTGACTTTC

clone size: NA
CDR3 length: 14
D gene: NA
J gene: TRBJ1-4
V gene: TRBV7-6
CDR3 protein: CASSLSGENEKLFF
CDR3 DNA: TGTGCCAGCAGCTTATCTGGGGAGAATGAAAAACTGTTTTTT

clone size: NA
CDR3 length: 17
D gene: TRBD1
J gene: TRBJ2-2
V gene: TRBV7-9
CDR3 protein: CASSLASHRGNTGELFF
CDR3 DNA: TGTGCCAGCAGCTTAGCGTCCCACAGGGGGAACACCGGGGAGCTGTTTTTT

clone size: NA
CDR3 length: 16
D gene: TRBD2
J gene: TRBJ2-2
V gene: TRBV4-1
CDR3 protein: CASSQEGDYYTGELFF
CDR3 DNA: TGCGCCAGCAGCCAAGAGGGGGACTATTACACCGGGGAGCTGTTTTTT

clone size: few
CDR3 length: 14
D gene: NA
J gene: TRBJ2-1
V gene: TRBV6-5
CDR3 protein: CASSFIAAGNEQFF
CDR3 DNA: TGTGCCAGCAGTTTCATCGCGGCGGGCAATGAGCAGTTCTTC

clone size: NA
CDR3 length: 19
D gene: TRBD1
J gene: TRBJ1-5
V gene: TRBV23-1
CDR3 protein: CARFSPQLQGELSNQPQHF
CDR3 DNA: TGCGCCAGGTTCTCCCCCCAATTACAGGGGGAGTTAAGCAATCAGCCCCAGCATTTT

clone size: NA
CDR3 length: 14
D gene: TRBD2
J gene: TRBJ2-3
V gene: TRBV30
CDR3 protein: CALLAGGSTDTQYF
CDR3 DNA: TGTGCCTTACTAGCGGGAGGTAGCACAGATACGCAGTATTTT

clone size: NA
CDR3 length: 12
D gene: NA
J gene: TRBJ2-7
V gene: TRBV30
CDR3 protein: CAWSTPGPEQYF
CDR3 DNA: TGTGCCTGGAGTACTCCGGGCCCAGAGCAGTACTTC

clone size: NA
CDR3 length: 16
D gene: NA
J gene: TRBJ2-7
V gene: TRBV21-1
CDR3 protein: CASSKVRCGSLYEQYF
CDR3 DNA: TGTGCCAGCAGCAAAGTTCGATGCGGCAGTTTATACGAGCAGTACTTC